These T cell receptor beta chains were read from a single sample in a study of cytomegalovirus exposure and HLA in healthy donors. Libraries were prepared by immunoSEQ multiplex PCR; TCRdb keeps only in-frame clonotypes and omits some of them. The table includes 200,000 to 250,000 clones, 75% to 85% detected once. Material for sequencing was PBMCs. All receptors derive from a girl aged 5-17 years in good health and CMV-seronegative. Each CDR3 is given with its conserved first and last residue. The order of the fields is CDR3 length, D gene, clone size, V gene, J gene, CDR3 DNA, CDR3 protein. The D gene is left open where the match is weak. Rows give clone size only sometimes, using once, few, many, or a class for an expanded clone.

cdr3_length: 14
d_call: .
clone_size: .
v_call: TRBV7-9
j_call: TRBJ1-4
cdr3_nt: TGTGCCAGCAGCTTGTCCCAGGGGCGAGAAAAACTGTTTTTT
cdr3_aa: CASSLSQGREKLFF

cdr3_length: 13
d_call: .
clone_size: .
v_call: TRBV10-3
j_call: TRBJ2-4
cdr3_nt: TGTGCCATCAGTGGCGGCGTTAAAAACATTCAGTACTTC
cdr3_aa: CAISGGVKNIQYF

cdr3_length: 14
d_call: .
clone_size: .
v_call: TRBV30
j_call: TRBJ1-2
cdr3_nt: TGTGCCTGGAGTGAAGGCCTGGGCAGGGCTGGCTACACCTTC
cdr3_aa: CAWSEGLGRAGYTF

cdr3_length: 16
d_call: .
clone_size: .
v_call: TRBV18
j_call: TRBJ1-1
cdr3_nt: TGTGCCAGCTCACCGAGCCACAGGGCTCCGAACACTGAAGCTTTCTTT
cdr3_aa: CASSPSHRAPNTEAFF

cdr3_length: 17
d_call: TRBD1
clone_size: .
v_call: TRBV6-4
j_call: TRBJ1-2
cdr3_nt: TGTGCCAGCAGTGAGGGACCTATCCAGGGGGGAAGCTATGGCTACACCTTC
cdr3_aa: CASSEGPIQGGSYGYTF

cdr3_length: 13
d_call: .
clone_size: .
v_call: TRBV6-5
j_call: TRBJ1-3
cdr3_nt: TGTGCCAGCAGCAGCGGCTCTGGAAACACCATATATTTT
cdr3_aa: CASSSGSGNTIYF

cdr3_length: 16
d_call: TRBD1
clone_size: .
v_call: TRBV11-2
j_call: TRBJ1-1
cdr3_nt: TGTGCCAGCAGCGCCCGGACAGGGGATGTGAACACTGAAGCTTTCTTT
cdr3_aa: CASSARTGDVNTEAFF

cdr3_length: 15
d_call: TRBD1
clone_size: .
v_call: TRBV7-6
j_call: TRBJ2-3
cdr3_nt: TGTGCCAGCAGTCAGAGACAGGGTTCCACAGATACGCAGTATTTT
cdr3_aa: CASSQRQGSTDTQYF

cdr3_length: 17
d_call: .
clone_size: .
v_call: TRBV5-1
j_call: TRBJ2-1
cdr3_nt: TGCGCCAGCAGCTTCTTTAGCGGAGCCTCTCCCTACAATGAGCAGTTCTTC
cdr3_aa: CASSFFSGASPYNEQFF

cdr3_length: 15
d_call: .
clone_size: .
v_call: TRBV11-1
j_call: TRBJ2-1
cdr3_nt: TGTGCCAGCAGCTTAGCGGGGGGACCCTACAATGAGCAGTTCTTC
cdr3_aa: CASSLAGGPYNEQFF

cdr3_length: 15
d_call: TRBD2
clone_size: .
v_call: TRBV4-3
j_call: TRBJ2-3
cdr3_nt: TGCGCCAGCAGCCAAGGGACTAGCCCCACAGATACGCAGTATTTT
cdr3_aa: CASSQGTSPTDTQYF

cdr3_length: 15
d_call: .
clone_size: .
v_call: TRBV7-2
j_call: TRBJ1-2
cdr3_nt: TGTGCCAGCAGCTTAGGGAACAGGGCTTATTATGGCTACACCTTC
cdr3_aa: CASSLGNRAYYGYTF

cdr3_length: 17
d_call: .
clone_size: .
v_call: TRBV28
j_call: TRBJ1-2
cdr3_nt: TGTGCCAGCAGTCCGCGGGGGGCACCCTTAGCTAACTATGGCTACACCTTC
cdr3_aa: CASSPRGAPLANYGYTF

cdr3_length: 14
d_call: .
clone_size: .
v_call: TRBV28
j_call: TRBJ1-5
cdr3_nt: TGTGCCACCTGGGAGGTCCTTAGCAATCGGCCCCAGCATTTT
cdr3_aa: CATWEVLSNRPQHF

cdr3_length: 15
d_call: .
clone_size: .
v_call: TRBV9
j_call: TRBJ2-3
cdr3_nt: TGTGCCAGCAGCAGTCCGGGACTTTCTATCTATACGCAGTATTTT
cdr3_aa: CASSSPGLSIYTQYF

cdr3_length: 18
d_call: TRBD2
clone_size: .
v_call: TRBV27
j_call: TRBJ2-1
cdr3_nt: TGTGCCAGCAGTTTATCGATAACTAGCGGGGGGCCATGGGGTGAGCAGTTCTTC
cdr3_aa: CASSLSITSGGPWGEQFF

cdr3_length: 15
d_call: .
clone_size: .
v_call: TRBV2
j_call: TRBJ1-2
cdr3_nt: TGTGCCAGCAGTGAGTCGTACAGGTCTAACTATGGCTACACCTTC
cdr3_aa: CASSESYRSNYGYTF

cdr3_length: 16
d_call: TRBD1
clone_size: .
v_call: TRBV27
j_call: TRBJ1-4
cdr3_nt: TGTGCCAGCAGTTATTCTCCGGGACAGGTTAATGAAAAACTGTTTTTT
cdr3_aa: CASSYSPGQVNEKLFF

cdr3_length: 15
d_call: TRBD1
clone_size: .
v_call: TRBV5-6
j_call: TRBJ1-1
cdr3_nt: TGTGCCAGCAGCCCGGACAGGGGGCAAGGCACTGAAGCTTTCTTT
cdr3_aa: CASSPDRGQGTEAFF

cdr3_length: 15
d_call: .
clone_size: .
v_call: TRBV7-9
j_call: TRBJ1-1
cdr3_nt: TGTTCCAGCAGCCTCGGGGGGGGGCGGAACACTGAAGCTTTCTTT
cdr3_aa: CSSSLGGGRNTEAFF

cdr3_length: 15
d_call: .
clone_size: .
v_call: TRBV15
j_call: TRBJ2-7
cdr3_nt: TGTGCCACCAGCAGAGATTTCAGGGAGGACTACGAGCAGTACTTC
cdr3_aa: CATSRDFREDYEQYF

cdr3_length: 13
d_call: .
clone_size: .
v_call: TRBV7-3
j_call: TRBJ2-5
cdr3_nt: TGTGCCAGCAGCTTTGGGCTCCAAGAGACCCAGTACTTC
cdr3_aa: CASSFGLQETQYF

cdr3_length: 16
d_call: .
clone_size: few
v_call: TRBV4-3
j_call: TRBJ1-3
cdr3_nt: TGCGCCAGCAGCCCCCGTTCCAATTCTAATGGAAACACCATATATTTT
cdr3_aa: CASSPRSNSNGNTIYF

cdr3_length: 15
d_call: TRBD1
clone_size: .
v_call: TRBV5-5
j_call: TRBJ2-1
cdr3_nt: TGTGCCAGCAGTCTGGACAGGGCTTCCTACAATGAGCAGTTCTTC
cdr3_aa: CASSLDRASYNEQFF

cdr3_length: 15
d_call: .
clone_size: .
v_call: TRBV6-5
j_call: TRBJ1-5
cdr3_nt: TGTGCCAGCAGTTACTCGAGGTCTCGCAATCAGCCCCAGCATTTT
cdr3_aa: CASSYSRSRNQPQHF

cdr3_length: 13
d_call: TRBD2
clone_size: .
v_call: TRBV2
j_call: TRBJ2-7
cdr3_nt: TGTGCCAACAAGGGACTAGCGGGTTACGAGCAGTACTTC
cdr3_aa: CANKGLAGYEQYF

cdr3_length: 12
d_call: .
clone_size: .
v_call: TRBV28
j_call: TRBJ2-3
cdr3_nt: TGTGCCAGCAGTTTATCTCCAGATACGCAGTATTTT
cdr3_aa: CASSLSPDTQYF

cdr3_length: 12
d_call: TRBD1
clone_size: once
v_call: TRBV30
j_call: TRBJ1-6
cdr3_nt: TGTGCCTGGGACAGGGGAAATTCACCCCTCCACTTT
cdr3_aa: CAWDRGNSPLHF

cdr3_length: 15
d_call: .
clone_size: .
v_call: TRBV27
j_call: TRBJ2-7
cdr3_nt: TGTGCCAGCAGCCGTACAGGGAGATCTATTTACGAGCAGTACTTC
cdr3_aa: CASSRTGRSIYEQYF

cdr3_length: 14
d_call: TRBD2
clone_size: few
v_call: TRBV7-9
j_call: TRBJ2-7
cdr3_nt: TGTGCCAGCAGCGGGGGGAGGGCCATCTACGAGCAGTACTTC
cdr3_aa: CASSGGRAIYEQYF

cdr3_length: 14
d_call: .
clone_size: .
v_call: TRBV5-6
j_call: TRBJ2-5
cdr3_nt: TGTGCCAGCAACCGTAACGGGGGTAAAGAGACCCAGTACTTC
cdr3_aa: CASNRNGGKETQYF

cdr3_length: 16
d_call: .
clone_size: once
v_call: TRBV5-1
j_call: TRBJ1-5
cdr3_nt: TGCGCCAGCAGCTTGGGGGCCTACGGTAGCAATCAGCCCCAGCATTTT
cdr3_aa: CASSLGAYGSNQPQHF

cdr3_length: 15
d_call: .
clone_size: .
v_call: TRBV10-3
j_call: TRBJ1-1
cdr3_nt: TGTGCCATCAGTGATTACGACAGTATGAACACTGAAGCTTTCTTT
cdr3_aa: CAISDYDSMNTEAFF

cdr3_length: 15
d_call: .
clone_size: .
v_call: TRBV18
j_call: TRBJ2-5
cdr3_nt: TGTGCCAGCTCACTGGACAGACTGGGCCTAGAGACCCAGTACTTC
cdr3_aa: CASSLDRLGLETQYF

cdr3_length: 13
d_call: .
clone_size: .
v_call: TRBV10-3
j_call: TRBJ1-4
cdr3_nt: TGTGCCATCAGTCAGGGGACTAATGAAAAACTGTTTTTT
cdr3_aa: CAISQGTNEKLFF

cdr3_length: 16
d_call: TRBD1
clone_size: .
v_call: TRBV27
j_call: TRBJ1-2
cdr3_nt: TGTGCCAGCAGCTCTAGCGGGACAGCCCTGTCTGGTGGCTACACCTTC
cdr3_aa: CASSSSGTALSGGYTF

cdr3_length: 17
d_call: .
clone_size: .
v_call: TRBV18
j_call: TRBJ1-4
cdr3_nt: TGTGCCAGCTCACCTTGGTTGGGGGCAGGAGGTAATGAAAAACTGTTTTTT
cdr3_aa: CASSPWLGAGGNEKLFF

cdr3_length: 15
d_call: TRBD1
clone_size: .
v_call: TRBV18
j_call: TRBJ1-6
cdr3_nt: TGTGCCAGCTCACCGGGACAGGACGTACGGTCACCCCTCCACTTT
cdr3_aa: CASSPGQDVRSPLHF

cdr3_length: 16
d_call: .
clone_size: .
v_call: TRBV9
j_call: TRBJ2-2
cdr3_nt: TGTGCCAGCAGCGCGGCAGGGGGGAGAGACACCGGGGAGCTGTTTTTT
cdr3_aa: CASSAAGGRDTGELFF

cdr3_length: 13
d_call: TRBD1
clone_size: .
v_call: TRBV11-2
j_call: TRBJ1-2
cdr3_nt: TGTGCCAGCAGGACAGGGATGATGGTTGGCTACACCTTC
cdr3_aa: CASRTGMMVGYTF

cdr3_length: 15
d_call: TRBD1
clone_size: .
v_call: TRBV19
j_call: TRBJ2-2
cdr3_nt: TGTGCCAGTAATTGGGGGACAGGGAACACCGGGGAGCTGTTTTTT
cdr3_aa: CASNWGTGNTGELFF

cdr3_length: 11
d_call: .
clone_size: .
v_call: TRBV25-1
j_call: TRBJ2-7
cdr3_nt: TGTGCCAGCAGTGAATCCTATGTGCAGTACTTC
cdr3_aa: CASSESYVQYF

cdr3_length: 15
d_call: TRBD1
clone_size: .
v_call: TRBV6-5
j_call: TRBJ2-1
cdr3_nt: TGTGCCAGCAGTCTTGACAGGGTGACCTACAATGAGCAGTTCTTC
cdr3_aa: CASSLDRVTYNEQFF

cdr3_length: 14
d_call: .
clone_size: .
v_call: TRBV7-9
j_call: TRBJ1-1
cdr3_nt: TGTGCCAGCAGCTTAGAAACCCGCGGCACTGAAGCTTTCTTT
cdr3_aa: CASSLETRGTEAFF

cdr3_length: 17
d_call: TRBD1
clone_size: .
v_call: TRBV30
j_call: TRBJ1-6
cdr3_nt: TGTGCCTGGAGTGCGACAGGGATGAGCTCCTATAATTCACCCCTCCACTTT
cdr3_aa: CAWSATGMSSYNSPLHF

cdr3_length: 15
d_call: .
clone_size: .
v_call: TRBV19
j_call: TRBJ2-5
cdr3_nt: TGTGCCAGTAGTATTCCCCGGGAGATCGGAGAGACCCAGTACTTC
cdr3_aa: CASSIPREIGETQYF

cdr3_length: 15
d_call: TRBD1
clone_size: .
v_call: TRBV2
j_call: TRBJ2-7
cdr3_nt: TGTGCCAGCAGTGAAAGGACAGGGCCCTCCTACGAGCAGTACTTC
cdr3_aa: CASSERTGPSYEQYF

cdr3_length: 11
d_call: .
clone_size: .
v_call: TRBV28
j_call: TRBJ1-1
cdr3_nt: TGTGCCAGCAGCCGAGGCACTGAAGCTTTCTTT
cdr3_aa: CASSRGTEAFF

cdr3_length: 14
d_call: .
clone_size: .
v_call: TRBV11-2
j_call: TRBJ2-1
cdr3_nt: TGTGCCAGCAGCTTAGATGGGGGGGCGGGTGAGCAGTTCTTC
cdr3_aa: CASSLDGGAGEQFF

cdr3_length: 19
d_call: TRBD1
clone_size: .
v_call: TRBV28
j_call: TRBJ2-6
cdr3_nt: TGTGCCAGCAGTAAATCTCCGGGACAGGGGGCGCGAGGGGCCAACGTCCTGACTTTC
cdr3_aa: CASSKSPGQGARGANVLTF

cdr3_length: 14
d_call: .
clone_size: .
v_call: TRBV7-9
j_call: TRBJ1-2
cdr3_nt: TGTGCCAGCAGCCTAGGGACTCCCGGGTGGTTCTACACCTTC
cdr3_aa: CASSLGTPGWFYTF